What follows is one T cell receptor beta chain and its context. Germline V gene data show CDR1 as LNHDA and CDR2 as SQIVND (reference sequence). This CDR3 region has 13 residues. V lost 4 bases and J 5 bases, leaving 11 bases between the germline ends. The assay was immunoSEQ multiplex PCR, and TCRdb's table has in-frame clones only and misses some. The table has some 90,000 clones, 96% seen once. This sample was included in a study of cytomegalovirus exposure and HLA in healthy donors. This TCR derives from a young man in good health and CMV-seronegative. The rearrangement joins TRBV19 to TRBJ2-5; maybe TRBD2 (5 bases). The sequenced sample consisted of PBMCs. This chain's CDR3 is CASSKGLRETQYF. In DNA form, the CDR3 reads TGTGCCAGTAGTAAAGGACTTCGGGAGACCCAGTACTTC.